These T cell receptor beta chains were read from a single sample in a study of OX40 agonist ivuxolimab in advanced cancers. TCRdb keeps only in-frame clones here, not all; method: immunoSEQ multiplex PCR. The repertoire holds 98,000 or so clones, with roughly 90% as singletons. Specimen: CD4+ or CD8+ T cells sorted from blood, collected in a trial of the OX40 agonist ivuxolimab. Receptors were obtained from an adult with an advanced solid tumor such as melanoma, head and neck, liver or kidney cancer. The CDR3 runs from the conserved cysteine through the conserved F or W. A D gene is named only where the DNA matches it firmly. Clone size is given for some rows only: seen once, a few or many times, or a class if the clone is expanded.

J	size	V	length	D	CDR3	DNA
TRBJ2-7	.	TRBV5-1	13	.	CASSLLGSYEQYF	TGCGCCAGCAGCTTGTTAGGTTCCTACGAGCAGTACTTC
TRBJ2-2	few	TRBV5-1	13	.	CASSLDLAGELFF	TGCGCCAGCAGCCTGGATTTGGCCGGGGAGCTGTTTTTT
TRBJ2-5	.	TRBV27	15	TRBD2	CASSLTRAGGETQYF	TGTGCCAGCAGTTTAACTCGGGCGGGGGGGGAGACCCAGTACTTC
TRBJ1-5	.	TRBV7-9	18	TRBD1	CASSLAQRGGASNQPQHF	TGTGCCAGCAGCTTAGCCCAACGAGGGGGCGCGAGCAATCAGCCCCAGCATTTT
TRBJ2-3	.	TRBV2	15	TRBD1	CASSRGQANTDTQYF	TGTGCCAGCAGCCGAGGACAGGCGAACACAGATACGCAGTATTTT
TRBJ2-7	.	TRBV5-1	15	TRBD2	CASSLPGLDSSEQYF	TGCGCCAGCAGCCTTCCGGGACTAGATTCGTCCGAGCAGTACTTC
TRBJ2-1	few	TRBV19	13	.	CATTRGGDNEQFF	TGTGCCACGACCCGCGGAGGAGACAATGAGCAGTTCTTC
TRBJ2-1	.	TRBV9	15	.	CASSFRGELWNEQFF	TGTGCCAGCAGCTTTCGAGGGGAGCTTTGGAATGAGCAGTTCTTC
TRBJ1-5	.	TRBV11-2	14	TRBD1	CASSSGQYNQPQHF	TGTGCCAGCAGCTCGGGACAGTATAATCAGCCCCAGCATTTT
TRBJ2-2	once	TRBV11-1	14	.	CASSPRLPTGELFF	TGTGCCAGCAGCCCCCGATTACCTACCGGGGAGCTGTTTTTT
TRBJ1-3	.	TRBV5-4	15	.	CASSHPGGSGNTIYF	TGTGCCAGCAGCCACCCCGGGGGCTCTGGAAACACCATATATTTT
TRBJ2-1	.	TRBV28	13	.	CASRPGNSYEQFF	TGTGCCAGCAGACCGGGAAACTCGTATGAGCAGTTCTTC
TRBJ1-2	.	TRBV19	16	.	CASSTQTETLNYGYTF	TGTGCCAGTAGTACCCAGACCGAAACCCTTAACTATGGCTACACCTTC
TRBJ2-2	.	TRBV6-5	15	TRBD2	CASSLLAGVTGELFF	TGTGCCAGCAGTCTACTAGCGGGAGTAACCGGGGAGCTGTTTTTT
TRBJ2-5	.	TRBV11-1	15	.	CASSQDYSVQETQYF	TGTGCCAGCAGCCAGGACTATTCAGTCCAAGAGACCCAGTACTTC
TRBJ2-7	.	TRBV11-2	17	.	CASSLVGGGPFSYEQYF	TGTGCCAGCAGCTTAGTCGGAGGTGGGCCTTTTTCCTACGAGCAGTACTTC
TRBJ2-7	.	TRBV19	16	TRBD2	CASSIGRDYPPYEQYF	TGTGCCAGTAGTATAGGCCGGGACTACCCTCCCTACGAGCAGTACTTC
TRBJ2-5	once	TRBV7-7	14	.	CASNPSASASPQYF	TGTGCTAGCAATCCTTCGGCTAGCGCAAGTCCCCAGTACTTC
TRBJ2-7	once	TRBV10-3	15	TRBD1	CAISESMGQGGEQYF	TGTGCCATCAGTGAGTCGATGGGACAGGGAGGCGAGCAGTACTTC
TRBJ2-3	.	TRBV18	13	.	CASFQLPTDTQYF	TGTGCCAGCTTTCAACTCCCCACAGATACGCAGTATTTT
TRBJ2-1	.	TRBV29-1	12	TRBD1	CSGGQMPNEQFF	TGCAGCGGGGGACAGATGCCCAATGAGCAGTTCTTC
TRBJ1-3	.	TRBV6-5	15	.	CASSYAWDSGNTIYF	TGTGCCAGCAGTTACGCCTGGGACTCTGGAAACACCATATATTTT
TRBJ1-3	once	TRBV28	14	.	CASSTGDRRYTIYF	TGTGCCAGCAGTACCGGGGACCGCCGGTACACCATATATTTT
TRBJ2-7	.	TRBV11-2	15	TRBD2	CASSLGRGGPYEQYF	TGTGCCAGCAGCTTGGGGAGGGGCGGGCCCTACGAGCAGTACTTC
TRBJ2-1	.	TRBV27	15	TRBD2	CASRALAGGLGEQFF	TGTGCCAGCAGGGCACTAGCGGGAGGGTTGGGTGAGCAGTTCTTC
TRBJ1-1	.	TRBV7-9	11	.	CASSLRGPAFF	TGTGCCAGCAGCTTACGGGGCCCAGCTTTCTTT
TRBJ2-7	.	TRBV6-5	14	.	CASSYSGRPYEQYF	TGTGCCAGCAGTTACTCGGGCAGACCCTACGAGCAGTACTTC
TRBJ2-7	.	TRBV18	14	.	CASSRRLGSDEQYF	TGTGCCAGCTCCCGGAGACTAGGTTCCGACGAGCAGTACTTC
TRBJ2-3	.	TRBV18	14	.	CASSPFSGTDTQYF	TGTGCCAGCTCACCCTTCTCTGGCACAGATACGCAGTATTTT
TRBJ2-1	.	TRBV28	14	TRBD1	CASRGQGAQIEQFF	TGTGCCAGCAGGGGACAGGGGGCGCAGATTGAGCAGTTCTTC
TRBJ2-2	.	TRBV11-2	14	TRBD1	CASSGDRGIEELFF	TGTGCCAGCAGCGGGGACAGGGGGATCGAGGAGCTGTTTTTT
TRBJ1-5	.	TRBV30	14	.	CAWAAGYSNQPQHF	TGTGCCTGGGCTGCCGGGTATAGCAATCAGCCCCAGCATTTT
TRBJ2-1	.	TRBV11-2	13	.	CASSPYHGNEQFF	TGTGCCAGCAGCCCTTACCACGGGAATGAGCAGTTCTTC
TRBJ1-2	.	TRBV6-5	14	TRBD1	CASSHRQGGYGYTF	TGTGCCAGCAGTCACCGACAGGGAGGCTATGGCTACACCTTC
TRBJ1-5	.	TRBV6-4	13	.	CASSDQPNQPQHF	TGTGCCAGCAGTGACCAACCAAATCAGCCCCAGCATTTT
TRBJ1-1	.	TRBV19	13	.	CASSSQGSTEAFF	TGTGCCAGTAGTTCTCAGGGTTCCACTGAAGCTTTCTTT
TRBJ2-3	.	TRBV28	15	.	CASNTGSQGTDTQYF	TGTGCCAGCAACACCGGGTCCCAGGGCACAGATACGCAGTATTTT
TRBJ1-4	.	TRBV7-9	15	.	CASSDYRATNEKLFF	TGTGCCAGCAGCGATTATAGGGCAACTAATGAAAAACTGTTTTTT
TRBJ2-5	once	TRBV7-2	14	.	CASSGLTKQETQYF	TGTGCCAGCTCGGGTCTTACAAAACAAGAGACCCAGTACTTC
TRBJ2-2	.	TRBV9	14	TRBD1	CASSGTGNTGELFF	TGTGCCAGCAGCGGGACAGGGAACACCGGGGAGCTGTTTTTT